Listed here are 7 T cell receptor beta chains from one sample, sequenced in a study of T cells after yellow fever vaccination. TCRdb analysed the 5' RACE reads with MiXCR anew, one entry per CDR3 protein. The table includes some 220,000 distinct CDR3 sequences, under 3.5% detected once. The sample here was CD4+ T cells sorted from PBMCs, taken 10 days after the yellow fever booster vaccination. All receptors come from a man aged 18 to 30 who received the YFV17D yellow fever vaccine.

This clonotype was seen a handful of times. This chain joins TRBV5-1 and TRBJ2-5; TRBD2 agrees at 14 bases. The CDR3 is made up of 18 amino acids. With V trimmed by 2 bases and J by 3 bases, 9 bases remained unmatched. In germline, CDR1 is SGHRS, CDR2 YFSETQ. CDR3 sequence reads: CASSFPRTSGGIKETQYF. In DNA form, the CDR3 reads TGCGCCAGCAGCTTTCCTCGGACTAGCGGGGGGATAAAAGAGACCCAGTACTTC.

The chain recombines TRBV25-1 with TRBJ2-4; a possible D gene is TRBD2 (5 bases). The germline V gene encodes CDR1 MGHDK and CDR2 SYGVNS. With 3 bases removed from V and 0 bases from J, the gap between germline ends came to 6 bases. The CDR3 is 14 amino acids. CDR3 nucleotides: TGTGCCAGCAGTGACGGGGTAGCCAAAAACATTCAGTACTTC. Amino acids: CASSDGVAKNIQYF. Full variable domain (rest looked up from reference TRBV25-1 and TRBJ2-4): EADIYQTPRYLVIGTGKKITLECSQTMGHDKMYWYQQDPGMELHLIHYSYGVNSTEKGDLSSESTVSRIRTEHFPLTLESARPSHTSQYLCASSDGVAKNIQYFGAGTRLSVL.

The sample holds many counts of this clonotype. The rearrangement links TRBV6-5 to TRBJ1-1; possibly TRBD1 for D (5 bases). There are 15 residues in the CDR3. Germline V gene data show CDR1 as MNHEY and CDR2 as SVGAGI. Trimming took 0 bases from V and 3 from J, leaving 11 bases between them. CDR3: CASSYSYGGDTEAFF. CDR3 DNA: TGTGCCAGCAGTTACTCATACGGGGGGGACACTGAAGCTTTCTTT.

The chain joins TRBV11-3 to TRBJ2-1, with D possibly TRBD2 on 6 matching bases. Germline V gives CDR1 SGHNT, CDR2 YENEEA. The CDR3 runs to 14 residues. Trimming took off 2 bases at V and 7 bases at J, with 12 bases between the two ends. This chain's CDR3 is CASSLSRGRNEQFF. The CDR3 nucleotides read TGTGCCAGCAGCTTATCGCGGGGAAGGAATGAGCAGTTCTTC.

The table lists this clonotype with many counts. This rearrangement joins TRBV7-2 to TRBJ2-5; D possibly matches TRBD1 or TRBD2 (5 bases each). Germline values: CDR1 SGHTA, CDR2 FQGNSA. Trimming took off 1 base at V and 2 bases at J, with 11 bases between the two ends. This CDR3 comprises 15 residues. CDR3 amino acids: CASSLDRGRQETQYF. As DNA, the CDR3 is TGTGCCAGCAGCTTAGACCGGGGACGGCAAGAGACCCAGTACTTC.

At least ten counts were recorded for this clonotype. The chain recombines TRBV7-6 with TRBJ2-5; D may be TRBD2 (6 bases). CDR3 length equals 11 residues. Trimming cost V 5 bases and J 10 bases, with 11 bases left between them. CDR1 is SGHVS, CDR2 FNYEAQ, per germline. CDR3 nucleotides: TGTGCCAGCAGCCTCTCGGGGGACCAGTACTTC. It encodes CASSLSGDQYF.

This clonotype was observed many times. V usage is TRBV6-2 or TRBV6-3 and J usage is TRBJ2-3, with 7 bases matching TRBD1. The CDR3 covers 16 residues. The ends lost 0 bases at V and 6 bases at J; junction bases unmatched: 9. Germline CDR1 MNHEY, CDR2 SVGEGT. The chain's CDR3 is CASSYSPGQYVDTQYF. The CDR3 DNA reads TGTGCCAGCAGTTACTCACCGGGACAGTATGTGGATACGCAGTATTTT.